The T cell receptor beta chain described here comes from a study of shared clonotypes between healthy human individuals. Measured with immunoSEQ multiplex PCR; TCRdb has only the in-frame clones, and not every one. The repertoire holds approximately 1.4 million clones, with approximately 98% as singletons. V lost 6 bases and J 3 bases, leaving 15 bases between the germline ends. The CDR3 has 13 residues. The V gene's germline CDR1 is SQVTM and CDR2 ANQGSEA. This receptor was taken from a man younger than 45 in good health. What was sequenced was naive CD4+ T cells sorted from blood. Noted subset: CD45RA+ positively selected. The chain couples TRBV29-1 to TRBJ2-7; D is possibly TRBD1 (6 bases). The CDR3 DNA is TGCAGCGTAGTAGACAGGAAAAACTACGAGCAGTACTTC. It is translated as CSVVDRKNYEQYF.